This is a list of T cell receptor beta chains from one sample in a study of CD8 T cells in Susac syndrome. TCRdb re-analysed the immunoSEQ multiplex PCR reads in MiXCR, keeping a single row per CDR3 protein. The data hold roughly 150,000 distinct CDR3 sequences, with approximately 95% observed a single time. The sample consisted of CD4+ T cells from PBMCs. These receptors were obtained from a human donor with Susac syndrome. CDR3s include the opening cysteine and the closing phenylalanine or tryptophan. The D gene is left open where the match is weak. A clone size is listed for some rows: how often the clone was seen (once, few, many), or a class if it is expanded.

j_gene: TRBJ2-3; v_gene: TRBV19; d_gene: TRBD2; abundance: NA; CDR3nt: TGTGCCAGTAGTCAAAGCGGGGACACAGATACGCAGTATTTT; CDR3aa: CASSQSGDTDTQYF
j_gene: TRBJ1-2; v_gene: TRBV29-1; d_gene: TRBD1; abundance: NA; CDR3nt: TGCAGCGTTGGGGCAGGGGGCTGGGGCTACACCTTC; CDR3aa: CSVGAGGWGYTF
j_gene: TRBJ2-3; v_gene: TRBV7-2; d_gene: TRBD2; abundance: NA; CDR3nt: TGTGCCAGCAGCTTCTCTAGCGGGGGGCCAGGTGCCCCTGGTACGCAGTATTTT; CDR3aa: CASSFSSGGPGAPGTQYF
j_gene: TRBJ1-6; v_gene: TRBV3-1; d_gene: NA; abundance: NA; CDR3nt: TGTGCCAGCAGCCATGGCAGGGGAGCGTCACCCCTCCACTTT; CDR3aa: CASSHGRGASPLHF
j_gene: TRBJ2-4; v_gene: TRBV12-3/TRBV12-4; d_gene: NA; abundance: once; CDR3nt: TGTGCCAGCAGTCTCCTGGACTTCAGAGAAAACATTCAGTACTTC; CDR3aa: CASSLLDFRENIQYF
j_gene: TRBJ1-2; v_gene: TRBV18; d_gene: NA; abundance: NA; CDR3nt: TGTGCCAGCTCGAAAGAGGGGGTCGGCTACACCTTC; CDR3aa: CASSKEGVGYTF
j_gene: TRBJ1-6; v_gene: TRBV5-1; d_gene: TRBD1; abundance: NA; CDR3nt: TGCGCCAGCAGCTCTGGGACAGGGGGTTCCTATAATTCACCCCTCCACTTT; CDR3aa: CASSSGTGGSYNSPLHF
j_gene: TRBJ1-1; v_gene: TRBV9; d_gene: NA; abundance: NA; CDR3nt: TGTGCCAGCAGCGCTAAGATGAACACTGAAGCTTTCTTT; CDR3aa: CASSAKMNTEAFF
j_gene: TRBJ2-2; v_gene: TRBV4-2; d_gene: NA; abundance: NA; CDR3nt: TGTGCCAGCAGCCATCAAGATGGTCCCGGGGACACCGGGGAGCTGTTTTTT; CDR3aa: CASSHQDGPGDTGELFF
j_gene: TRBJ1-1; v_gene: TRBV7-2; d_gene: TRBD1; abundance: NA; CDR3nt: TGTGCCAGCAGCTTATTGACAGGGCACACTGAAGCTTTCTTT; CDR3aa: CASSLLTGHTEAFF
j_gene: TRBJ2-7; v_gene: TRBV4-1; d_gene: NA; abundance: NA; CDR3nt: TGCGCCAGCAGCCAGCCCGCTGACGAGCAGTACTTC; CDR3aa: CASSQPADEQYF
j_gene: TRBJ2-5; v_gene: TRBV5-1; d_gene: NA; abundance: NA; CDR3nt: TGCGCCAGCTCCATAGGGACGGTGGAGACCCAGTACTTC; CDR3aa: CASSIGTVETQYF
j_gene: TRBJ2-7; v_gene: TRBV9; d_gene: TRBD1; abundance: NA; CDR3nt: TGTGCCAGCAGCACCGGGACAGGGAACTACGAGCAGTACTTC; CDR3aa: CASSTGTGNYEQYF
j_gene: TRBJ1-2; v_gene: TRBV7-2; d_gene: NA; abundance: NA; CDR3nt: TGTGCCAGCAGCCAAACAGTATATGGCTACACCTTC; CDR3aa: CASSQTVYGYTF
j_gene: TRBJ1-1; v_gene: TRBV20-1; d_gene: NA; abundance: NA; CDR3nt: TGCAGTGCTAGCGCCTGGGGTGAAGCTTTCTTT; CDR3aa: CSASAWGEAFF
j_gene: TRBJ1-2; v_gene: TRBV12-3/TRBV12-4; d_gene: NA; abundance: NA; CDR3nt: TGTGCCAGCAGTCCGGGACTTTATGGCTACACCTTC; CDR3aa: CASSPGLYGYTF
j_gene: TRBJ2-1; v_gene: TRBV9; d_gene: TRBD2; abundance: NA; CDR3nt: TGTGCCAGCAGCGTCATAGCGGGAGATCATGAGCAGTTCTTC; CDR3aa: CASSVIAGDHEQFF
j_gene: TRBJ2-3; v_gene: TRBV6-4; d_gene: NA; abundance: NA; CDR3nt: TGTGCCAGCGGGGAGGCCCCTAGCACAGATACGCAGTATTTT; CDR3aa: CASGEAPSTDTQYF
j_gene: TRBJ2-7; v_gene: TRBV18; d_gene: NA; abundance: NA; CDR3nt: TGTGCCAGCTCACCAAATGTTTACGAGCAGTACTTC; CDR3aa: CASSPNVYEQYF
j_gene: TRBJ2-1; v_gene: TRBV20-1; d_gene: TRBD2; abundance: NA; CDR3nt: TGCAGTGGGCGGGAGTACAATGAGCAGTTCTTC; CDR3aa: CSGREYNEQFF
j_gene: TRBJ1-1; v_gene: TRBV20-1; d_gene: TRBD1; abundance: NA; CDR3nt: TGCAGTGCTCCCGGGTGGACAGGGAAGAACACTGAAGCTTTCTTT; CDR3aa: CSAPGWTGKNTEAFF
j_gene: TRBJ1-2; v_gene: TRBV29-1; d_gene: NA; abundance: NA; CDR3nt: TGCAGCGTTGAGCGCCCAGGGGAAGGCTACACCTTC; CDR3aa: CSVERPGEGYTF
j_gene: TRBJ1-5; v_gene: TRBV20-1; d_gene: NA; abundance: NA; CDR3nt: TGCAGTGCTAGACCAGATAGTAGCAATCAGCCCCAGCATTTT; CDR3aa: CSARPDSSNQPQHF
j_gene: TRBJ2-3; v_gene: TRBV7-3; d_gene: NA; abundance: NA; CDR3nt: TGTGCCAGCAGCTTACTCGCAGTGGGCACAGATACGCAGTATTTT; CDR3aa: CASSLLAVGTDTQYF
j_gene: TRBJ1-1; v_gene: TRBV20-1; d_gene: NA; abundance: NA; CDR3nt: TGCAGTGCTAGAGATCTTCGGGTCGGGCAGAACACTGAAGCTTTCTTT; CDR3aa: CSARDLRVGQNTEAFF
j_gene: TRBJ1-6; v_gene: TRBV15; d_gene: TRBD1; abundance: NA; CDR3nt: TGTGCCACCAGCACCGGGACAGGACAAAATTCACCCCTCCACTTT; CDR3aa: CATSTGTGQNSPLHF
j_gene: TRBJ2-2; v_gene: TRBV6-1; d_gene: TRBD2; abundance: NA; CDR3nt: TGTGCCAGCATTGGTTGGGGACTAGCGGGGTCTCGCCCAAACACCGGGGAGCTGTTTTTT; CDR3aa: CASIGWGLAGSRPNTGELFF
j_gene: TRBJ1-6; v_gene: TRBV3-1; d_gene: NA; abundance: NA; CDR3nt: TGTGCCAGCAGCCAAGATTACTCACCCCTCCACTTT; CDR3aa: CASSQDYSPLHF
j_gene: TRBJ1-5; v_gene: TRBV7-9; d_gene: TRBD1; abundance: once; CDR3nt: TGTGCCAGCAGCAAACAGGGGTTTAGCAATCAGCCCCAGCATTTT; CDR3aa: CASSKQGFSNQPQHF
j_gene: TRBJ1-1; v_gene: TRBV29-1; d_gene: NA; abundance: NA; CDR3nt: TGCAGCGTGGTCAAGGGCGCAGTGAGAAACACTGAAGCTTTCTTT; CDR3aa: CSVVKGAVRNTEAFF
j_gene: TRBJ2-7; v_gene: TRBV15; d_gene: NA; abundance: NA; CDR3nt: TGTGCCACCAGCAGAGGGGGAGGTTTCTACGAGCAGTACTTC; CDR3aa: CATSRGGGFYEQYF
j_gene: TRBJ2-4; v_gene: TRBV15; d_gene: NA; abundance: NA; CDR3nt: TGTGCCACCAGCAGAGACCAGGGAAACATTCAGTACTTC; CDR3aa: CATSRDQGNIQYF
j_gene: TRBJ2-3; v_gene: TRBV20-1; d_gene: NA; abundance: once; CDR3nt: TGCAGTGCTCCTGGTCCGGGGGCCCTAGATACGCAGTATTTT; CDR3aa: CSAPGPGALDTQYF
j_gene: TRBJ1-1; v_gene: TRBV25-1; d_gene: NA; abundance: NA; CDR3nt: TGTGCCAGCACGGGGGCGGTGGGGCGGACTGAAGCTTTCTTT; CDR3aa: CASTGAVGRTEAFF
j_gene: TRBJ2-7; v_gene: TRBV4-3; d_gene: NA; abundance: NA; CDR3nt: TGCGCCAGCAGCCAATCGGGCAGGGGATACGAGCAGTACTTC; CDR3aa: CASSQSGRGYEQYF
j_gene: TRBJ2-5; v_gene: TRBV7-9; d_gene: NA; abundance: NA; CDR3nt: TGTGCCAGCAGACGACAGATCCAAGAGACCCAGTACTTC; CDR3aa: CASRRQIQETQYF
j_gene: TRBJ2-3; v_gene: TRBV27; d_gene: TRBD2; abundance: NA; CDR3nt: TGTGCCAGCGCCACTGGACTAGCGGGGAGCACAGATACGCAGTATTTT; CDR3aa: CASATGLAGSTDTQYF
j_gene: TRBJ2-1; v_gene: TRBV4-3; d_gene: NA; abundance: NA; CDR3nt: TGCGCCAGCAGCCAAGGAGGCGGGAAGGGCAATGAGCAGTTCTTC; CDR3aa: CASSQGGGKGNEQFF
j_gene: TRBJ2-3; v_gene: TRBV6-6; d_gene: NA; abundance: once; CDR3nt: TGTGCCAGCAGTCGTAGGACAGATACGCAGTATTTT; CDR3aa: CASSRRTDTQYF
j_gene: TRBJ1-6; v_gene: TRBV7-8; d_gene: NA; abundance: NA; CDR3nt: TGTGCCAGCAGCCCGTACCAGGGAAGCAATTCACCCCTCCACTTT; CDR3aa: CASSPYQGSNSPLHF
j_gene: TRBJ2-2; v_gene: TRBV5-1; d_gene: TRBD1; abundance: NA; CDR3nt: TGCGCCAGCATGTCCCGGGACAGCAACACCGGGGAGCTGTTTTTT; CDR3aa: CASMSRDSNTGELFF
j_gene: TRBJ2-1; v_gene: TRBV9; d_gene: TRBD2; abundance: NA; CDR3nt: TGTGCCAGCAAGAGCGGGGGGGAAGTCGAGCAGTTCTTC; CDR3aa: CASKSGGEVEQFF
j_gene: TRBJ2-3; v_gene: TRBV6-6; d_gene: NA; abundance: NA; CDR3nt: TGTGCCAGCAGGCTCGACCCCTACACAGATACGCAGTATTTT; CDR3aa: CASRLDPYTDTQYF
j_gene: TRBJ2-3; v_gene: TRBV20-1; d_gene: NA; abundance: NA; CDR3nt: TGCAGTGCTAATGGGGACAAAGGAAGCACAGATACGCAGTATTTT; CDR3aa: CSANGDKGSTDTQYF
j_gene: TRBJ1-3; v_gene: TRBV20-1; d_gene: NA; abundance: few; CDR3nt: TGCAGTGCCAAGACAGAGTCTGGAAACACCATATATTTT; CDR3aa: CSAKTESGNTIYF
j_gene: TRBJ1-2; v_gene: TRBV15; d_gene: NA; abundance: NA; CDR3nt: TGTGCCACCAGCAGAGGACAAGGCGTTGGTTATGGCTACACCTTC; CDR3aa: CATSRGQGVGYGYTF
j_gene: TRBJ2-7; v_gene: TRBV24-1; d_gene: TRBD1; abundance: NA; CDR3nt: TGTGCCACCAGTGATCCCGGGACAGGATCCGAGCAGTACTTC; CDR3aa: CATSDPGTGSEQYF
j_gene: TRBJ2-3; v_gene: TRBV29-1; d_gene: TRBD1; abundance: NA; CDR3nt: TGCACCGCATTTCGAGGGCAGGACAGGTTTACAGATACGCAGTATTTT; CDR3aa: CTAFRGQDRFTDTQYF
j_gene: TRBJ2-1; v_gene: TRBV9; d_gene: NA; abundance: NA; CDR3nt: TGTGCCAGCAGCGTAGGTATGGCGCAAGTAAATGAGCAGTTCTTC; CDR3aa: CASSVGMAQVNEQFF